The present T cell receptor beta chain was sequenced within a study of CD8+CD57+ T cells in acquired aplastic anemia. Study at large: Mean DNA quantity obtained from sorted CD4+ and CD8+ cells was 3.2 ug. Study conclusions and caveats: Found in both controls and patients were some 30 CD8+ CDR3 sequences. In CD8+ cells, Simpson's diversity showed no significant difference between patients and controls.

This clonotype was detected many times. As yet, its antigen is unknown. Genomic DNA constituted the template upon which TCR beta VDJ and CDR3 profiling was performed. TCRdb redid the calling of the reads with MiXCR, one entry per CDR3 protein. The repertoire has hundreds of thousands of distinct CDR3 sequences, around 60% of them found once; the top ten carry 7.5% to 9%. The J segment lost 3 bases and the V segment lost 5 bases, leaving 7 bases of the junction unmatched. Germline CDR1 is SGHTA and CDR2 is FQGTGA. CDR3 length: 14 residues. This TCR was sampled from a human donor with severe aplastic anemia or a healthy control (not recorded which). Specimen: sorted CD4+, CD8+, or CD8+CD57+ T cells (not recorded which) from PBMCs. The gene calls are TRBV7-3 and TRBJ2-7; 7 bases align to TRBD1. The CDR3, as DNA: TGTGCCAGCAGCCCGCAGGGGGAAGGCTACGAGCAGTACTTC. Its translation is CASSPQGEGYEQYF.